These 23 T cell receptor beta chains were sequenced from one sample in a study of blood T cell repertoires in COVID-19. The assay was immunoSEQ multiplex PCR, and TCRdb's table has in-frame clones only and misses some. The sample includes 280,000 or so clones, approximately 85% of them seen just once. Sequencing was performed on PBMCs or T cells enriched from blood (not recorded which). The receptors originated from a man younger than 45 who had recovered from COVID-19.

To note about this clone: The sample carries other DNA sequences with the same CDR3. This chain uses TRBV27 with TRBJ1-1; no clear D. Deletions cut 6 bases from V and 1 base from J, with 9 bases between. Germline V gene data show CDR1 as MNHEY and CDR2 as SMNVEV (reference sequence). The CDR3 is made up of 13 amino acids. CDR3 in amino acids: CASRRTGNTEAFF. The CDR3 DNA sequence: TGTGCCAGCAGGCGGACTGGGAACACTGAAGCTTTCTTT.

As concerns this clone: One junction end disagrees with the germline gene, perhaps due to a read error. V and J are TRBV2 and TRBJ1-5; 7 bases fit TRBD1. The CDR3 spans 15 residues. Germline assignment: CDR1 SNHLY and CDR2 FYNNEI. The CDR3: CASSRDRVSDQPQHF. As DNA, the CDR3 is TGTGCCAGCAGTCGAGACAGGGTTAGCGATCAGCCCCAGCATTTT.

The J gene is TRBJ2-7, the V gene TRBV7-9, with no clear D. The germline CDR1 and CDR2 sequences are SEHNR and FQNEAQ (reference sequence). The CDR3 is 14 residues long. Trimming shortened V by 3 bases and J by 1 base, and 10 bases separated the two germline ends. The CDR3 DNA follows: TGTGCCAGCAGCTTTGACAAGTCTTCCTACGAGCAGTACTTC. This gives the protein CASSFDKSSYEQYF.

The rearrangement joins TRBV30 to TRBJ1-2; D is ambiguous. V was clipped by 4 bases and J by 4 bases, with 13 bases between them. The CDR3 is 13 residues long. The germline CDR1 and CDR2 sequences are GTSNPN and SVGIG (reference sequence). The CDR3 sequence: CAWTLGGPYGYTF. The CDR3 coding sequence is TGTGCCTGGACCCTCGGCGGGCCCTATGGCTACACCTTC.

This clone was counted a few times. V is TRBV2 and J is TRBJ2-7; perhaps TRBD1 as D (5 bases). In germline, CDR1 is SNHLY, CDR2 FYNNEI. This CDR3 is built from 13 residues. V shed 7 bases and J shed 3 bases, with 13 bases lying between them. CDR3 nucleotide sequence: TGTGCCAGCATCCCAGGGCTATTCTACGAGCAGTACTTC. Its protein is CASIPGLFYEQYF.

The CDR3 DNA is TGTGCCAGCAGTTACCGGGAGACCCAGTACTTC. It translates to CASSYRETQYF. This sequence joins TRBV6-6 and TRBJ2-5, with D unresolved. The CDR3 has 11 amino acids. V was pared by 2 bases and J by 5 bases, with 3 bases between. Germline lookup yields CDR1 MNHNY and CDR2 SVGAGI (reference sequence).

The V call is TRBV2, the J call TRBJ2-7; D remains ambiguous. V lost 1 base and J lost 3, with 7 bases in between. Germline lookup yields CDR1 SNHLY and CDR2 FYNNEI. The CDR3 runs to 13 residues. DNA of the CDR3: TGTGCCAGCAGTGAAGTATCAGGCTACGAGCAGTACTTC. It encodes CASSEVSGYEQYF.

CDR3 in amino acids: CASSQAGQGANYGYTF. The CDR3 coding sequence is TGTGCCAGCAGCCAAGCTGGACAGGGGGCTAACTATGGCTACACCTTC. The chain couples TRBV3-1 (or the pseudogene TRBV3-2) to TRBJ1-2, with TRBD1 matching 10 bases. V was clipped by 1 base and J by 0 bases; unmatched bases: 2. The CDR3 is 16 residues long. Germline assignment: CDR1 LGHDT and CDR2 YNNKEL (reference sequence).

The chain combines TRBV5-1 with TRBJ2-5; perhaps TRBD1 as D (6 bases). The CDR3 is 13 amino acids. Germline values: CDR1 SGHRS, CDR2 YFSETQ. V was clipped by 0 bases and J by 5 bases, with 8 bases between them. Here the CDR3 reads CASSLDREETQYF. The CDR3, as DNA: TGCGCCAGCAGCTTGGACAGGGAGGAGACCCAGTACTTC.

The chain couples TRBV18 to TRBJ1-4; D unresolved. Germline assignment: CDR1 KGHSH and CDR2 LQKENI. This CDR3 is built from 14 residues. The V end was cut by 1 base, the J end by 4 bases, with 7 bases between. CDR3: CASSPQGVNEKLFF. DNA of the CDR3: TGTGCCAGCTCACCACAGGGAGTTAATGAAAAACTGTTTTTT.

On this clone itself: At one boundary the junction diverges from the germline segment, which might be a read error. DNA of the CDR3: TGCGCCAGCAGCAAAGACGGGACTAGCGGTCGGGGGTTCTTC. Its translation: CASSKDGTSGRGFF. V is TRBV4-1 and J is TRBJ2-1; 11 bases match TRBD2. Germline CDR1 and CDR2: MGHRA and YSYEKL. The CDR3 loop spans 14 amino acids.

This clone was seen only once. This sequence joins TRBV3-1 (or the pseudogene TRBV3-2) and TRBJ1-5; possible D gene TRBD1, 5 bases. Germline loops: CDR1 LGHDT, CDR2 YNNKEL (reference sequence). V lost 3 bases and J lost 6, with 18 bases in between. This CDR3 spans 16 amino acids. CDR3 amino acids: CASSQGYQGFAQPQHF. In DNA form, the CDR3 reads TGTGCCAGCAGCCAGGGGTATCAGGGATTCGCTCAGCCCCAGCATTTT.

This sequence joins TRBV7-3 and TRBJ2-1, with D possibly TRBD1 on 6 matching bases. Germline loops: CDR1 SGHTA, CDR2 FQGTGA. V gave up 5 bases and J gave up 9 bases, with 20 bases separating them. The CDR3 consists of 15 residues. CDR3 coding DNA: TGTGCCAGCAGCAACGACAGGTACCAGAACGGTGAGCAGTTCTTC. This encodes CASSNDRYQNGEQFF.

This clone was counted a few times. The chain combines TRBV19 with TRBJ1-3, with D hard to call. Germline lookup yields CDR1 LNHDA and CDR2 SQIVND (reference sequence). This CDR3 comprises 14 residues. V shed 10 bases and J shed 1 base, with 14 bases lying between them. The DNA of the CDR3 is TGTGCCACCTCACCGGAGGTTTCTGGAAACACCATATATTTT. Its translation: CATSPEVSGNTIYF.

V and J are TRBV7-9 and TRBJ1-5; 7 positions agree with TRBD1. With V trimmed by 6 bases and J by 4 bases, 12 bases remained unmatched. The CDR3 sequence is 16 residues long. The germline gives CDR1 SEHNR, CDR2 FQNEAQ (reference sequence). The CDR3 spells CASSPHDSQGNQPQHF. In nucleotides, the CDR3 is TGTGCCAGCAGTCCACATGATTCACAGGGGAATCAGCCCCAGCATTTT.

This clone was picked up one time. Germline and junction disagree at one end, which may indicate a read error. This chain joins TRBV28 and TRBJ1-2; TRBD1 is a possible D gene (5 bases). CDR3 size: 11 residues. Germline V CDR1 and CDR2: MDHEN, SYDVKM. CDR3 coding DNA: TGTGCCAGCAGTTTGGGATGGGACTACACCTTT. The encoded protein is CASSLGWDYTF.

This clone occurred once. The chain links TRBV4-2 to TRBJ2-2; no reliable D call. The CDR3 consists of 12 residues. V was clipped by 1 base and J by 7 bases, with 4 bases between them. Germline CDR1 LGHNA, CDR2 YNFKEQ. The CDR3 DNA is TGTGCCAGCAGCCAAGCTAACGGGGAGCTGTTTTTT. Protein sequence: CASSQANGELFF.

V and J are TRBV29-1 and TRBJ2-3, with a tentative D call TRBD1 (6 bases). V gave up 7 bases and J gave up 3 bases, with 8 bases separating them. CDR3 size: 11 residues. Germline CDR1 is SQVTM and CDR2 is ANQGSEA. CDR3 amino acids: CSADRTDTQYF. In DNA form, the CDR3 reads TGCAGCGCTGACAGGACAGATACGCAGTATTTT.

J is TRBJ1-5 and V is TRBV6-1, with 9 bases matching TRBD1. V was clipped by 4 bases and J by 0 bases; unmatched bases: 4. The CDR3 covers 16 residues. Germline CDR1 and CDR2: MNHNS and SASEGT. This CDR3 is CASSAQGAPSNQPQHF. In nucleotides, the CDR3 is TGTGCCAGCAGTGCACAGGGGGCGCCTAGCAATCAGCCCCAGCATTTT.

The V and J genes are TRBV4-3 and TRBJ1-5, with 9 bases identical to TRBD1. This CDR3 spans 15 amino acids. J gave up 6 bases and V 0 bases, and 3 bases lay outside the gene matches. The germline V gene has CDR1 LGHNA and CDR2 YSLEER. CDR3 loop: CASSQDTGGFQPQHF. CDR3 sequence (DNA): TGCGCCAGCAGCCAAGATACAGGGGGCTTTCAGCCCCAGCATTTT.

V usage is TRBV6-5 and J usage is TRBJ2-7; 7 bases align to TRBD1. The ends lost 8 bases at V and 0 bases at J; junction bases unmatched: 1. Germline CDR1 reads MNHEY; CDR2 reads SVGAGI. The CDR3 loop spans 12 amino acids. This CDR3 reads CASQGVSYEQYF. In DNA, the CDR3 is TGTGCCAGCCAGGGGGTCTCCTACGAGCAGTACTTC.

The V gene is TRBV14, the J gene TRBJ2-7; possible D gene TRBD2, 6 bases. V lost 3 bases, J lost 2 bases, and 11 bases lay in between. Germline V gene lookup returns CDR1 SGHDN and CDR2 FVKESK. This CDR3 region has 14 residues. The CDR3: CASSHAGIPYEQYF. CDR3 bases: TGTGCCAGCAGCCATGCGGGGATTCCCTACGAGCAGTACTTC.

This clone has a single count. The chain recombines TRBV13 with TRBJ2-3, with 10 bases that match TRBD1. V lost 1 base and J lost 4; bases outside the gene matches: 5. The germline CDR1 and CDR2 sequences are PRHDT and FYEKMQ (reference sequence). This CDR3 comprises 16 residues. The CDR3: CASSLDGTGDPDTQYF. The CDR3 coding sequence is TGTGCCAGCAGCTTAGATGGGACAGGGGATCCAGATACGCAGTATTTT.